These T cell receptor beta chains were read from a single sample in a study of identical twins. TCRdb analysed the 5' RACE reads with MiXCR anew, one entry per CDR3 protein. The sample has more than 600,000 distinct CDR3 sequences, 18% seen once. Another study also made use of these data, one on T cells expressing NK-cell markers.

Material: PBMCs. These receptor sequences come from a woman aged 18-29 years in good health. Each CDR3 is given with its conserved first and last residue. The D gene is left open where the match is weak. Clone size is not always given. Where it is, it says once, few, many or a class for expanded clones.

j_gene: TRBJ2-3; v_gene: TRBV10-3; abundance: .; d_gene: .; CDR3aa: CAISGTDTQYF; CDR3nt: TGTGCCATCTCGGGCACAGATACGCAGTATTTT
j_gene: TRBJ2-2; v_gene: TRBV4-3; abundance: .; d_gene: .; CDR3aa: CASSQRGRTGELFF; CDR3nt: TGCGCCAGCAGCCAAAGGGGCCGAACCGGGGAGCTGTTTTTT
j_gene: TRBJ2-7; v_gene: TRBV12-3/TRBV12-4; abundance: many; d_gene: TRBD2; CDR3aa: CASSFGLASYEQYF; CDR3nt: TGTGCCAGCAGTTTCGGACTAGCTTCCTACGAGCAGTACTTC
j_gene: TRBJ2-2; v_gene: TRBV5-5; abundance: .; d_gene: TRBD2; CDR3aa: CASSQTSGRSGELFF; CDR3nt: TGTGCCAGCAGCCAGACTAGCGGGAGGTCCGGGGAGCTGTTTTTT
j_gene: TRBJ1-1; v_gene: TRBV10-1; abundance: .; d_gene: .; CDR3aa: CASSETLRTEAFF; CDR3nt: TGCGCCAGCAGTGAGACTTTGAGGACTGAAGCTTTCTTT
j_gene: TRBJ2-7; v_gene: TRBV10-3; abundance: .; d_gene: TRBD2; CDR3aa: CAISDLAGGQLDEQYF; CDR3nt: TGTGCCATCAGTGACCTAGCGGGAGGGCAATTGGACGAGCAGTACTTC
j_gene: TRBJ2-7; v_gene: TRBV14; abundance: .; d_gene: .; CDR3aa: CASSHRLSSQYF; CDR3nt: TGTGCCAGCAGCCATCGGCTGTCTTCGCAGTACTTC
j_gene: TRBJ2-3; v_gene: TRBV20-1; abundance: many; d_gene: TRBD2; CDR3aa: CSATRRLAVSTDTQYF; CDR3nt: TGCAGTGCCACCCGGAGACTAGCGGTATCCACAGATACGCAGTATTTT
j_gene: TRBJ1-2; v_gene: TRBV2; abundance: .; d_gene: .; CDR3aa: CASSSTTGLRLNGYTF; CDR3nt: TGTGCCAGCAGCTCAACTACCGGGCTCAGGTTAAATGGCTACACCTTC
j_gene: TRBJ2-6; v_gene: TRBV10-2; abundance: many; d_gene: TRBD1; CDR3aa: CASSPGGSGANVLTF; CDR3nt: TGCGCCAGCAGCCCAGGGGGTTCTGGGGCCAACGTCCTGACTTTC
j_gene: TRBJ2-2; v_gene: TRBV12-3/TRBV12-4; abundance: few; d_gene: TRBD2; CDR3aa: CATRLAGATGELFF; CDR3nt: TGTGCCACCCGACTAGCGGGAGCGACCGGGGAGCTGTTTTTT
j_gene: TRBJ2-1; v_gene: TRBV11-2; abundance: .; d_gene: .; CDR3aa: CASSRNTRGDEQFF; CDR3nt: TGTGCCAGCAGCCGAAATACAAGGGGAGATGAGCAGTTCTTC
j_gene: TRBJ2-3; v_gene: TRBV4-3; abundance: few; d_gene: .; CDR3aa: CASSQELGKKAQYF; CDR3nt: TGCGCCAGCAGCCAAGAGCTAGGGAAAAAGGCGCAGTATTTT
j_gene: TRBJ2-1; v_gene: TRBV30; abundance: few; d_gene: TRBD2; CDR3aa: CAWSDGRAENEQFF; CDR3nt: TGTGCCTGGAGTGACGGGAGGGCCGAGAATGAGCAGTTCTTC
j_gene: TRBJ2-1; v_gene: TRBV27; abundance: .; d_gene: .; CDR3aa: CASSFLAERAGAVDDEQFF; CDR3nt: TGTGCCAGCAGTTTTTTAGCGGAGCGGGCGGGGGCCGTGGACGATGAGCAGTTCTTC
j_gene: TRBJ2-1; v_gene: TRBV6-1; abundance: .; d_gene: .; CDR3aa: CASSVLGLPEKFF; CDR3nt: TGTGCCAGCAGTGTCCTTGGACTCCCGGAGAAGTTCTTC
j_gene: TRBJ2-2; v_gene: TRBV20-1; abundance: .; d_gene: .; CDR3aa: CSARRLALSTGELFF; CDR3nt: TGCAGTGCTAGGCGGCTAGCGTTGAGCACCGGGGAGCTGTTTTTT
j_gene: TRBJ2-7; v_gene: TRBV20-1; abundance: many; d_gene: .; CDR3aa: CSASTPGSGGSYEQYF; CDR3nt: TGCAGTGCTTCCACCCCGGGGTCCGGAGGGTCCTACGAGCAGTACTTC
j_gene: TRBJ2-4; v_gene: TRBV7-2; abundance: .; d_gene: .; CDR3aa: CASSLVLQPGIQYF; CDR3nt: TGTGCCAGCAGCTTAGTACTACAGCCGGGCATTCAGTACTTC
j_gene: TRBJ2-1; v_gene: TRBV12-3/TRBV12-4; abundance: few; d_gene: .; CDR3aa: CASRQGVGQFF; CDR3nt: TGTGCCAGCAGACAAGGGGTTGGGCAGTTCTTC
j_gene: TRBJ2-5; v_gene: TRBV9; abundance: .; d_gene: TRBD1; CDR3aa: CASNMNLGQEGSQETQYF; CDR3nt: TGTGCCAGCAACATGAATTTGGGACAGGAAGGGTCACAAGAGACCCAGTACTTC
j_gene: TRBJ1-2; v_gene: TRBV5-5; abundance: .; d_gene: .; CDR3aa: CASSLQFPDYGYTF; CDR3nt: TGTGCCAGCAGCTTACAATTCCCGGACTATGGCTACACCTTC